Each of the 3 T cell receptor beta chains below was sequenced from the same sample in a study of control samples from healthy donors and cancer patients. TCRdb keeps only in-frame clones here, not all; method: immunoSEQ multiplex PCR. The sample shows around 70,000 clones, about 95% of them seen only once. Material for sequencing was blood. These receptors were collected from a woman aged 25 to 39 in good health.

The rearrangement joins TRBV19 to TRBJ2-7; maybe TRBD1 (6 bases). This CDR3 has 13 amino acids. V gave up 8 bases and J gave up 1 base, with 12 bases separating them. Germline V gives CDR1 LNHDA, CDR2 SQIVND (reference sequence). The DNA for the CDR3 is TGTGCCAGTTCCACACAGGGATCCTACGAGCAGTACTTC. Protein sequence: CASSTQGSYEQYF.

The rearrangement uses TRBV24-1 and TRBJ2-5, with 7 bases that match TRBD1. This CDR3 comprises 13 residues. Germline V gene lookup returns CDR1 KGHDR and CDR2 SFDVKD. The V and J ends lost 1 base and 8 bases, in that order; junction bases with no gene match: 3. This CDR3 reads CATSDFHRGTQYF. The CDR3 DNA is TGTGCCACCAGTGATTTTCACAGGGGCACCCAGTACTTC.

V gene TRBV7-9 combines with J gene TRBJ1-5; 9 positions agree with TRBD1. This CDR3 region has 14 residues. CDR1 is SEHNR and CDR2 is FQNEAQ in the germline V gene (reference sequence). The V and J ends lost 5 bases and 7 bases, in that order; junction bases with no gene match: 6. This CDR3 is CASSQTGGRQPQHF. The DNA of the CDR3 is TGTGCCAGCAGCCAGACAGGGGGGCGACAGCCCCAGCATTTT.